The 23 T cell receptor beta chains listed next were all sequenced from one sample in a study of cytomegalovirus exposure and HLA in healthy donors. 13 Jbeta primers and 60 Vbeta primers were used for the PCR. Some clones are missing from TCRdb's copy, which holds only in-frame ones; the method was immunoSEQ multiplex PCR. The data hold approximately 85,000 clones, with 80% observed a single time. Sequencing was done on a sample of PBMCs. These receptors were taken from a woman aged 50 to 60 in good health and CMV-seropositive.

The rearrangement links TRBV7-6 to TRBJ2-3; TRBD2 matches 10 bases. CDR3 length: 15 amino acids. The ends lost 5 bases at V and 2 bases at J; junction bases unmatched: 4. CDR1 is SGHVS and CDR2 is FNYEAQ in the germline V gene. The CDR3 bases are TGTGCCAGCAGCCTCGGGACTAGCGCCACAGATACGCAGTATTTT. This gives the protein CASSLGTSATDTQYF.

The V and J genes are TRBV19 and TRBJ1-6; D may be TRBD1 (5 bases). The V and J ends lost 11 bases and 7 bases respectively, with 15 bases between them. The CDR3 sequence is 13 residues long. In germline, CDR1 is LNHDA, CDR2 SQIVND (reference sequence). In nucleotides, the CDR3 is TGTGCCGCGGCGGGACGGATCAATTCACCCCTCCACTTT. Amino acids: CAAAGRINSPLHF.

The chain recombines TRBV30 with TRBJ2-4, with a tentative D call TRBD2 (5 bases). The CDR3 runs to 12 residues. Germline CDR1 reads GTSNPN; CDR2 reads SVGIG (reference sequence). V was clipped by 3 bases and J by 9 bases, with 12 bases between them. The chain's CDR3 is CAWRRAEGIQYF. Here the CDR3 DNA reads TGTGCCTGGAGGAGGGCAGAGGGCATTCAGTACTTC.

This clone was counted once. This chain uses TRBV27 with TRBJ1-1; a weak D match, TRBD1 (5 bases). The length of the CDR3 is 15 residues. Germline values: CDR1 MNHEY, CDR2 SMNVEV (reference sequence). V lost 1 base to trimming and J lost 4 bases, with 13 bases between them. The CDR3 DNA sequence: TGTGCCAGCAGTTTATGGGCAGGGCTGACCACTGAAGCTTTCTTT. This encodes CASSLWAGLTTEAFF.

This clone occurred a few times. This chain links TRBV7-9 with TRBJ1-1; no definite D call. V dropped 5 bases and J dropped 7 bases, with 14 bases sitting between them. The CDR3 contains 13 residues. CDR1 and CDR2 from the germline V gene are SEHNR and FQNEAQ (reference sequence). The CDR3 bases are TGTGCCAGCAGCCTATCACCTATTGGTGAAGCTTTCTTT. Its translation is CASSLSPIGEAFF.

This clone has a single count. The V and J genes are TRBV11-3 and TRBJ2-3; D might be TRBD2 (5 bases). V gave up 1 base and J gave up 0 bases, with 11 bases separating them. Germline CDR1 is SGHNT and CDR2 is YENEEA. This CDR3 comprises 16 residues. CDR3 loop: CASSLGESASTDTQYF. The DNA of the CDR3 is TGTGCCAGCAGCTTAGGGGAGTCAGCTAGCACAGATACGCAGTATTTT.

The chain is built from TRBV19 and TRBJ2-1; 13 bases agree with TRBD2. This CDR3 contains 17 residues. In germline, CDR1 is LNHDA, CDR2 SQIVND (reference sequence). After removal of 4 bases from V and 6 bases from J, the junction contained 9 bases not matched to a gene. The CDR3 DNA reads TGTGCCAGTAGTAGCCTACTTAGGACTAGCGGGAGCAATGAGCAGTTCTTC. Its protein is CASSSLLRTSGSNEQFF.

CDR3 residues: CASSVLQGYEQYF. CDR3 DNA sequence: TGTGCCAGCAGTGTCCTGCAGGGGTACGAGCAGTACTTC. J is TRBJ2-7 and V is TRBV6-5; tentatively, D is TRBD1 (6 bases). The CDR3 has 13 amino acids. V lost 5 bases and J lost 4, with 12 bases in between. Per the germline V gene, CDR1 is MNHEY and CDR2 is SVGAGI.

The rearrangement uses TRBV5-1 and TRBJ2-5, with unresolved D. This CDR3 is built from 13 residues. Germline CDR1 and CDR2: SGHRS and YFSETQ. V dropped 1 base and J dropped 3 bases, with 7 bases sitting between them. DNA of the CDR3: TGCGCCAGCAGCTTGTTTGAGAAAGAGACCCAGTACTTC. It codes for CASSLFEKETQYF.

The rearrangement joins TRBV30 to TRBJ2-7, with D tentatively TRBD2 (5 bases). This CDR3 is built from 13 residues. Trimming pared 4 bases from V and 3 bases from J, leaving 13 bases between. CDR1 and CDR2 (germline): GTSNPN, SVGIG (reference sequence). The CDR3 is CAWNRRAGYEQYF. Here the CDR3 DNA reads TGTGCCTGGAATCGTCGGGCGGGCTACGAGCAGTACTTC.

This chain uses TRBV29-1 with TRBJ1-2, with 7 nucleotides matching TRBD1. J gave up 4 bases and V 7 bases, and 12 bases lay outside the gene matches. The germline V gene has CDR1 SQVTM and CDR2 ANQGSEA. The CDR3 length is 14 residues. CDR3 region: CSAQYRGQTYGYTF. The CDR3 DNA follows: TGCAGCGCCCAATATAGGGGACAGACCTATGGCTACACCTTC.

The CDR3 protein is CASSSPKEVNYGYTF. For the CDR3, the DNA is TGTGCCAGCAGCTCCCCAAAAGAGGTTAACTATGGCTACACCTTC. This chain connects TRBV5-4 to TRBJ1-2, with unresolved D. Looked up from germline, CDR1 is SGHNT and CDR2 is YYREEE (reference sequence). This CDR3 has 15 residues. V was cut by 3 bases and J by 1 base, with 13 bases left in between.

The chain combines TRBV10-1 with TRBJ1-2; D remains ambiguous. The CDR3 totals 14 residues. V was clipped by 9 bases and J by 2 bases, with 16 bases between them. CDR1 WNHNN and CDR2 SYGVQD come from the germline V gene (reference sequence). The CDR3 region is CASFLTSSNYGYTF. CDR3 DNA: TGCGCCAGTTTCCTTACCTCGAGCAACTATGGCTACACCTTC.

This clone was counted a few times. The CDR3 bases are TGTGCCTTGGAGAGGGAGGGATTGTACGAGCAGTACTTC. Protein: CALEREGLYEQYF. V is TRBV30 and J is TRBJ2-7; 7 bases fit TRBD2. This CDR3 is built from 13 residues. The V and J ends lost 7 bases and 4 bases, in that order; junction bases with no gene match: 10. The germline V gene encodes CDR1 GTSNPN and CDR2 SVGIG (reference sequence).

This clone was observed a single time. V is TRBV20-1 and J is TRBJ2-7; D is possibly TRBD1 (6 bases). Germline CDR1 reads DFQATT; CDR2 reads SNEGSKA (reference sequence). This CDR3 is built from 11 residues. Trimming shortened V by 6 bases and J by 5 bases, and 11 bases separated the two germline ends. The CDR3 sequence: CSAIQGHEQYF. CDR3 nucleotide sequence: TGCAGTGCCATACAGGGTCACGAGCAGTACTTC.

The gene calls are TRBV5-5 and TRBJ2-7; D may be TRBD1 (6 bases). This CDR3 spans 14 amino acids. Germline V gene lookup returns CDR1 SGHKS and CDR2 YYEKEE (reference sequence). Trimming pared 4 bases from V and 3 bases from J, leaving 14 bases between. In DNA form, the CDR3 reads TGTGCCAGCAGCCCGACAGGACATCGCTACGAGCAGTACGTC. Amino acid sequence: CASSPTGHRYEQYV.

V and J are TRBV6-4 and TRBJ2-3; no definite D call. Per the germline V gene, CDR1 is MRHNA and CDR2 is SNTAGT. The CDR3 covers 14 residues. V dropped 4 bases and J dropped 0 bases, with 8 bases sitting between them. CDR3 loop: CASSALASTDTQYF. CDR3 nucleotides: TGTGCCAGCAGTGCCCTGGCCAGCACAGATACGCAGTATTTT.

The chain employs TRBV20-1 and TRBJ1-6; D is unresolved. Germline CDR1 DFQATT, CDR2 SNEGSKA (reference sequence). The CDR3 loop spans 11 amino acids. V was clipped by 1 base and J by 11 bases, with 6 bases between them. The CDR3 sequence: CSARGATPLHF. The DNA of the CDR3 is TGCAGTGCTAGAGGGGCTACACCCCTCCACTTT.

With regard to this clone: One junction end does not reproduce the germline sequence, and a read error may be involved. The rearrangement links TRBV18 to TRBJ2-2, with 7 positions matching TRBD1. There are 16 residues in the CDR3. Germline CDR1 and CDR2: KGHSH and LQKENI. CDR3: CAGSPLTGANTGELFF. CDR3 DNA sequence: TGTGCCGGCTCACCACTTACAGGGGCGAACACCGGGGAGCTGTTTTTT.

This clone was observed a single time. The CDR3 DNA sequence: TGCAGCGTTGAGGGGGGAACTAATGAGCAGTTCTTC. Protein sequence: CSVEGGTNEQFF. The rearrangement joins TRBV29-1 to TRBJ2-1; D possibly corresponds to TRBD2 (6 bases). The length of the CDR3 is 12 residues. Germline V gives CDR1 SQVTM, CDR2 ANQGSEA. The V gene lost 3 bases and the J gene lost 7 bases, with 10 bases spanning the gap.

This clone was observed a few times. The chain carries TRBV9 and TRBJ1-5; no reliable D call. V lost 3 bases and J lost 2, with 9 bases in between. CDR3 length: 14 residues. Germline V CDR1 and CDR2: SGDLS, YYNGEE. CDR3 loop: CASSGDLGNQPQHF. The CDR3 DNA is TGTGCCAGCAGCGGCGACTTGGGCAATCAGCCCCAGCATTTT.

The J gene is TRBJ2-1, the V gene TRBV27; 7 positions agree with TRBD1. With V trimmed by 6 bases and J by 7 bases, 12 bases remained unmatched. This CDR3 comprises 15 residues. Germline loops: CDR1 MNHEY, CDR2 SMNVEV (reference sequence). CDR3 in DNA: TGTGCCAGCAGCACTATCAGGGGGACCTTGAATGAGCAGTTCTTC. Amino acids: CASSTIRGTLNEQFF.

This clone was seen only a few times. The chain combines TRBV18 with TRBJ1-1; tentatively, D is TRBD1 (5 bases). Per the germline V gene, CDR1 is KGHSH and CDR2 is LQKENI. Deletions cut 4 bases from V and 10 bases from J, with 13 bases between. CDR3 length equals 12 residues. CDR3 nucleotide sequence: TGTGCCAGCTCACAAGGGGCAGACGGAGCTTTCTTT. Its translation is CASSQGADGAFF.